The table lists the clone carrying this TCR beta chain with a count of one. No antigen is known for it. These data are taken from a study of graft-versus-host responses after intestinal transplantation. Assay used: immunoSEQ multiplex PCR; TCRdb lists only in-frame clones, some missing. The sample holds over 100,000 clones, 85% to 95% seen once. CDR3 length: 15 amino acids. CDR1 SGDLS and CDR2 YYNGEE come from the germline V gene. The germline V and J ends were trimmed by 0 bases and 7 bases, with 14 bases remaining between them. The specimen comprised unstimulated CD8+ T cells sorted from spleen or lymph node cells, sampled before intestinal transplant. The genes are TRBV9 and TRBJ1-5; D is ambiguous. This receptor was obtained from a human donor who received an intestinal transplant. This CDR3 reads CASSVGNDQLQPQHF. The DNA for the CDR3 is TGTGCCAGCAGCGTAGGCAACGATCAACTCCAGCCCCAGCATTTT.